A selection of T cell receptor beta chains follows, all from one sample in a study of blood T cells in healthy people across ages. TCRdb used MiXCR to reprocess the 5' RACE reads, holding one entry per CDR3 protein. This sample has about 780,000 distinct CDR3 sequences, with around 50% found just once. Specimen: blood. These receptors originate from a man older than 75 in good health. CDR3s include the opening cysteine and the closing phenylalanine or tryptophan. A D gene is named only where the DNA matches it firmly. The listing skips clone size in some rows; elsewhere it reads once, few, many or a size class.

clone size | J gene | V gene | D gene | CDR3 length | CDR3 DNA | CDR3 protein
many | TRBJ2-7 | TRBV12-3/TRBV12-4 | TRBD1 | 14 | TGTGCCAGCAGTTTTGACAGGGCTCCCTACGAGCAGTACTTC | CASSFDRAPYEQYF
. | TRBJ1-2 | TRBV20-1 | TRBD1 | 17 | TGCAGTGCTAGAGATGGGTTAATGGACAGGGGGCACTATGGCTACACCTTC | CSARDGLMDRGHYGYTF
. | TRBJ2-7 | TRBV20-1 | . | 11 | TGCAGTGCCGACTCACAAAGGAGGCAGTACTTC | CSADSQRRQYF
. | TRBJ2-1 | TRBV27 | . | 14 | TGTGCCAGCAGTTCCCCACTAACGGGAAATGAGCAGTTCTTC | CASSSPLTGNEQFF
. | TRBJ2-6 | TRBV7-9 | TRBD2 | 16 | TGTGCCAGCAGCTTTACGGGAGGGGCAGGGGCCAACGTCCTGACTTTC | CASSFTGGAGANVLTF
few | TRBJ1-5 | TRBV7-9 | . | 18 | TGTGCCAGCAGCTTAGGTTTGGGCAGCTGGACCACCAATCAGCCCCAGCATTTT | CASSLGLGSWTTNQPQHF
many | TRBJ2-2 | TRBV13 | . | 12 | TGTGCCAGCAGCTCAATAGCCGGGGAGCTGTTTTTT | CASSSIAGELFF
. | TRBJ2-7 | TRBV27 | . | 12 | TGTGCCAGCCGGAGCGGCGCCTACGAGCAGTACTTC | CASRSGAYEQYF
. | TRBJ2-3 | TRBV7-3 | . | 13 | TGTGCCAACAGTAGAGCGGTCACAGATACGCAGTATTTT | CANSRAVTDTQYF
. | TRBJ2-3 | TRBV20-1 | . | 13 | TGCAGTGCTAGGGACAACCGGCGCGATACGCAGTATTTT | CSARDNRRDTQYF
few | TRBJ2-1 | TRBV29-1 | TRBD2 | 13 | TGCAGCGTCGGGACTAGCGGGTCCTATGAGCAGTTCTTC | CSVGTSGSYEQFF
many | TRBJ2-7 | TRBV29-1 | TRBD1 | 13 | TGCAGCGTAGAAGGGGGCTTAGGGCAAGAGCAGTACTTC | CSVEGGLGQEQYF
many | TRBJ2-1 | TRBV2 | . | 14 | TGTGCCAGCAGTGAAGGGAGCTCCTACAATGAGCAGTTCTTC | CASSEGSSYNEQFF
. | TRBJ2-7 | TRBV2 | TRBD1 | 17 | TGTGCCAGCGGGCGGCGGGGTTCGGACAGGGGGCCCTACGAGCAGTACTTC | CASGRRGSDRGPYEQYF
. | TRBJ2-7 | TRBV29-1 | . | 15 | TGCAGCGTTGAAGACCCCAGGTACGGCTCCTACGAGCAGTACTTC | CSVEDPRYGSYEQYF
. | TRBJ1-2 | TRBV28 | . | 13 | TGTGCCAGCAGACAAACAGAAGCCTATGGCTACACCTTC | CASRQTEAYGYTF
many | TRBJ2-1 | TRBV28 | . | 17 | TGTGCCAGCAGTTTAGGTTTCTCGGGCGGAACCTACAATGAGCAGTTCTTC | CASSLGFSGGTYNEQFF
. | TRBJ1-3 | TRBV7-2 | TRBD1 | 15 | TGTGCCAGCAGATTACAGGGGGCAGGGGGAAACACCATATATTTT | CASRLQGAGGNTIYF
. | TRBJ2-7 | TRBV4-1 | . | 13 | TGCGCCAGCAGCCAGGGCAGAACCTACGAGCAGTACTTC | CASSQGRTYEQYF
once | TRBJ2-5 | TRBV28 | . | 15 | TGTGCCAGCAGTTCCTTACGGACAGATCAAGAGACCCAGTACTTC | CASSSLRTDQETQYF
many | TRBJ2-3 | TRBV12-3/TRBV12-4 | . | 14 | TGTGCCAGCAGTGGAAGGGGAGGCACAGATGCGCAATATTTT | CASSGRGGTDAQYF
. | TRBJ1-1 | TRBV9 | . | 12 | TGTGCCAGCAGTTATCAGGGTGGTGAAGCTTTCTTT | CASSYQGGEAFF
. | TRBJ2-1 | TRBV24-1 | TRBD2 | 17 | TGTGCCACCAGTGATTCCAGCGGGAGAGGTTCAATCGATGAGCAGTTCTTC | CATSDSSGRGSIDEQFF
few | TRBJ1-2 | TRBV27 | TRBD1 | 13 | TGTGCCAGCAGTTCATCCGGACAGGGTGGCTACACCTTC | CASSSSGQGGYTF
once | TRBJ2-3 | TRBV24-1 | TRBD1 | 15 | TGTGCCACAAACGAGGCAGGGGGCGCGGCAGATACGCAGTATTTT | CATNEAGGAADTQYF
. | TRBJ2-1 | TRBV30 | TRBD2 | 16 | TGTGCCTGGAACGGACTAGCGTCGAGCAGCGGCAATGAGCAGTTCTTC | CAWNGLASSSGNEQFF
once | TRBJ2-7 | TRBV14 | TRBD1 | 15 | TGTGCCAGGCAACGGGACAGGGCGGGTTTTTACGAGCAGTACTTC | CARQRDRAGFYEQYF
. | TRBJ2-5 | TRBV9 | TRBD1 | 15 | TGTGCCAGCAGCGCATATGGACAGGGGAGGGAGACCCAGTACTTC | CASSAYGQGRETQYF
. | TRBJ2-1 | TRBV20-1 | TRBD1 | 14 | TGCAGTGCTAGCGCGGGACAGGCAACGAGTGAGCAGTTCTTC | CSASAGQATSEQFF
many | TRBJ1-2 | TRBV7-2 | . | 14 | TGTGCCAGCAGCTTTACAGGGTTGGAGCATGGCTACACCTTC | CASSFTGLEHGYTF
. | TRBJ1-5 | TRBV13 | TRBD1 | 18 | TGTGCCAGCAGCTCCCGCAGAAAATGGACAGGGGCTCGCCAACCCCAGCATTTT | CASSSRRKWTGARQPQHF
once | TRBJ2-1 | TRBV4-3 | . | 13 | TGCGCCAGCAGAGTCTTAGGAGACAATGAGCAGTTCTTC | CASRVLGDNEQFF
few | TRBJ1-1 | TRBV29-1 | . | 11 | TGCAGCGTTAATAGCGGGGCCGAAGCTTTCTTT | CSVNSGAEAFF
once | TRBJ2-2 | TRBV28 | TRBD1 | 15 | TGTGCCAGCAGGAGACAGGGCGGTTATGCCGGGGAGCTGTTTTTT | CASRRQGGYAGELFF
. | TRBJ1-2 | TRBV21-1 | . | 13 | TGTGCCAGCAGCAAGAGGGAAGTCTATGGCTACACCTTC | CASSKREVYGYTF
. | TRBJ2-1 | TRBV29-1 | . | 13 | TGCAGCGTTGAAGTACAGACCTACAATGAGCAGTTCTTC | CSVEVQTYNEQFF
few | TRBJ1-2 | TRBV4-3 | . | 13 | TGCGCCAGCAGCCCAACGGGGGCTAGAGGCTACACCTTC | CASSPTGARGYTF
. | TRBJ2-7 | TRBV5-8 | TRBD1 | 14 | TGTGCCAGCAGCTTGGCACAGGGGGTGGATGAGCAGTACTTC | CASSLAQGVDEQYF
. | TRBJ2-7 | TRBV18 | TRBD1 | 15 | TGTGCCAGCTCACCACCGGGACAGGGTTTTCGTGAGCAGTACTTC | CASSPPGQGFREQYF
many | TRBJ2-1 | TRBV29-1 | TRBD2 | 16 | TGCAGCGTTGAGCCGGGACTAGCGAGCTCCTACAATGAGCAGTTCTTC | CSVEPGLASSYNEQFF
once | TRBJ2-5 | TRBV7-3 | . | 13 | TGTGCCAGCAGCCATACGCCGGCTACGGAGCAGTACTTC | CASSHTPATEQYF
. | TRBJ2-7 | TRBV5-1 | . | 16 | TGCGCCAGCAGCTTGGCCATCGGGGTCCCTCCCTACGAGCAGTACTTC | CASSLAIGVPPYEQYF